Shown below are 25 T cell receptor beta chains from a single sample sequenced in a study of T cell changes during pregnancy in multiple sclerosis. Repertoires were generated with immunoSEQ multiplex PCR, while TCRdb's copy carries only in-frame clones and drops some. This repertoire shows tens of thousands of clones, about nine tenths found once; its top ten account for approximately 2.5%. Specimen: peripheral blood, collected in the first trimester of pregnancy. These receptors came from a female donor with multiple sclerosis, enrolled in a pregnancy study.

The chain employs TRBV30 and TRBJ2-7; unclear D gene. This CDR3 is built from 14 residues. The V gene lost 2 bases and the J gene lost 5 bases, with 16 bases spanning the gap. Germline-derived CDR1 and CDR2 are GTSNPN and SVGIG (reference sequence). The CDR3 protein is CAWSQRSVSDEQYF. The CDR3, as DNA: TGTGCCTGGAGTCAAAGGAGTGTTTCGGACGAGCAGTACTTC. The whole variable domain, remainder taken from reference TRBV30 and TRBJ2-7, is SQTIHQWPATLVQPVGSPLSLECTVEGTSNPNLYWYRQAAGRGLQLLFYSVGIGQISSEVPQNLSASRPQDRQFILSSKKLLLSDSGFYLCAWSQRSVSDEQYFGPGTRLTVT.

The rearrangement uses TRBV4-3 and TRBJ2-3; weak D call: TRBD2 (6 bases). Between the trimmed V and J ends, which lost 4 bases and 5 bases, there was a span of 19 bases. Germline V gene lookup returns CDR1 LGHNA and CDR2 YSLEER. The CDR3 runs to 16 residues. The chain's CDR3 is CASSPESGVVGDTQYF. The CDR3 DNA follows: TGCGCCAGCAGCCCGGAATCGGGGGTGGTCGGAGATACGCAGTATTTT.

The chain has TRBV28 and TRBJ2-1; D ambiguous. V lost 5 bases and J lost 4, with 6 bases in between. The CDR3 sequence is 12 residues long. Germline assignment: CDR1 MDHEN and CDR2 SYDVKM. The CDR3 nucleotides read TGTGCCAGCAGTGCCGGTTACAATGAGCAGTTCTTC. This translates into CASSAGYNEQFF.

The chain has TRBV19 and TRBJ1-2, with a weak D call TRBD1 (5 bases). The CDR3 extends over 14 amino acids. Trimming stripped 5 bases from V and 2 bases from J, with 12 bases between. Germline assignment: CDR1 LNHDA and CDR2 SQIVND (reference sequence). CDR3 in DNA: TGTGCCAGTAGTGGGGCCATCCGGAACTATGGCTACACCTTC. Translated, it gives CASSGAIRNYGYTF. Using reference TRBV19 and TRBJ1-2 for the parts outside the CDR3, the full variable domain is DGGITQSPKYLFRKEGQNVTLSCEQNLNHDAMYWYRQDPGQGLRLIYYSQIVNDFQKGDIAEGYSVSREKKESFPLTVTSAQKNPTAFYLCASSGAIRNYGYTFGSGTRLTVV.

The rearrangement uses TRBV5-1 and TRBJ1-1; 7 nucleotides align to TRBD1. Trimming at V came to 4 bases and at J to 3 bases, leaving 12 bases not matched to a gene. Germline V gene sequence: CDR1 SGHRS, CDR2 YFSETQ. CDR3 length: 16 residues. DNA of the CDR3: TGCGCCAGCAGCCAACGGGACAGTGGGGCGCACACTGAAGCTTTCTTT. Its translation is CASSQRDSGAHTEAFF.

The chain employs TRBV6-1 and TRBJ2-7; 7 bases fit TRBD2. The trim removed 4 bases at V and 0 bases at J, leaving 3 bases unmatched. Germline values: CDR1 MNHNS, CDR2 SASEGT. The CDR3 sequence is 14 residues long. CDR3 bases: TGTGCCAGCAGTGGCGGGGGTAGCTCCTACGAGCAGTACTTC. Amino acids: CASSGGGSSYEQYF.

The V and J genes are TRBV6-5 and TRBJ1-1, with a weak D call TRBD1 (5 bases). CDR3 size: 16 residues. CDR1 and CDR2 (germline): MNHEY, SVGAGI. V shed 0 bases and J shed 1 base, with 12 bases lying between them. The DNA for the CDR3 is TGTGCCAGCAGTTACTCGTTTGGACAAACGAACACTGAAGCTTTCTTT. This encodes CASSYSFGQTNTEAFF.

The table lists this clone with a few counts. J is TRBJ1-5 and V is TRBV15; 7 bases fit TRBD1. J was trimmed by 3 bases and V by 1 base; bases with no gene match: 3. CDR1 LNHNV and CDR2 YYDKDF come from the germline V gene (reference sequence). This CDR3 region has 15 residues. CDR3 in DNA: TGTGCCACCAGCAGAGTAGACAGGGACAATCAGCCCCAGCATTTT. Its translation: CATSRVDRDNQPQHF.

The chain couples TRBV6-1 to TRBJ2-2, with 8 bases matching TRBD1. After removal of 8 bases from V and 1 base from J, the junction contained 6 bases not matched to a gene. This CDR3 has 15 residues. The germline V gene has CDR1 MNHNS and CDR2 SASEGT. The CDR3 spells CASGRQGLNTGELFF. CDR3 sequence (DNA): TGTGCCAGCGGTAGACAGGGGCTGAACACCGGGGAGCTGTTTTTT.

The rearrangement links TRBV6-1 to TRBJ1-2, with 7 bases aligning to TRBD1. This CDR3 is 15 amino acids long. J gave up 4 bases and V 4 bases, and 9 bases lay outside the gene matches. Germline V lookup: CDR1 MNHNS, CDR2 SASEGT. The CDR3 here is CASSGKTGRSYGYTF. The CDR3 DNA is TGTGCCAGCAGTGGGAAGACAGGGCGAAGCTATGGCTACACCTTC.

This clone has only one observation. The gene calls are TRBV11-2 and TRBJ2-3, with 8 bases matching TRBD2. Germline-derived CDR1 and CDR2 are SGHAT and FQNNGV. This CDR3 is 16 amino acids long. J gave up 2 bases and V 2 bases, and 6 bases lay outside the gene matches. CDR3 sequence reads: CASSLWREAFTDTQYF. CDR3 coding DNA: TGTGCCAGCAGCTTATGGCGGGAGGCCTTCACAGATACGCAGTATTTT.

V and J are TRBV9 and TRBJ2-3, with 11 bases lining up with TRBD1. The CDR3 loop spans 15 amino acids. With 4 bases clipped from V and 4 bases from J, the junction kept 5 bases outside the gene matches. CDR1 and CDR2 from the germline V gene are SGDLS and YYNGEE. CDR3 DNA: TGTGCCAGCAGCCGCGGGACAGGGGGGGCAGATACGCAGTATTTT. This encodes CASSRGTGGADTQYF.

The CDR3 loop is CASSLRGIQETQYF. CDR3 nucleotides: TGTGCCAGCAGCTTGAGGGGGATCCAAGAGACCCAGTACTTC. The J gene is TRBJ2-5, the V gene TRBV5-5, with D tentatively TRBD1 (6 bases). Trimming left V 1 base short and J 1 base short, with 8 bases between. CDR1 and CDR2 from the germline V gene are SGHKS and YYEKEE (reference sequence). CDR3 length: 14 residues.

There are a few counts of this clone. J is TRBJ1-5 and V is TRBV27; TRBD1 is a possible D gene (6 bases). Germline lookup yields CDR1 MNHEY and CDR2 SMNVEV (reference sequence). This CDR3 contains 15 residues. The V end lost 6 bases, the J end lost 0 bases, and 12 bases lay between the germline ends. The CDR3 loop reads CASRRDRYSNQPQHF. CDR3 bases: TGTGCCAGCAGACGTGACAGGTATAGCAATCAGCCCCAGCATTTT.

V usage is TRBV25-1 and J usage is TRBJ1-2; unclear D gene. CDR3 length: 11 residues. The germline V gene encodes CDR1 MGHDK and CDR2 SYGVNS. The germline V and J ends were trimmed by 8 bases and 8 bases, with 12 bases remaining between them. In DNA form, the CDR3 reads TGTGCCAGCTCTACCACTTCCGGCTACACCTTC. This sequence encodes CASSTTSGYTF.

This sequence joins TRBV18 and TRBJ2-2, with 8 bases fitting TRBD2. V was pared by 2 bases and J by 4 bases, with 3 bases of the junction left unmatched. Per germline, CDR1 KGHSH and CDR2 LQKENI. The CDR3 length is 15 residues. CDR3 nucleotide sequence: TGTGCCAGCTCACCAGCGGGGGGCCTCACCGGGGAGCTGTTTTTT. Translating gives CASSPAGGLTGELFF.

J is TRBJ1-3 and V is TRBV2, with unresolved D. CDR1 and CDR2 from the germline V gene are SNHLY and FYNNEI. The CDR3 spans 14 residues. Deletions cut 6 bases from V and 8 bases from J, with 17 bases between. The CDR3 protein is CASRGGYRSDTIYF. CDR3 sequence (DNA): TGTGCCAGCAGGGGAGGGTATCGCTCGGACACCATATATTTT.

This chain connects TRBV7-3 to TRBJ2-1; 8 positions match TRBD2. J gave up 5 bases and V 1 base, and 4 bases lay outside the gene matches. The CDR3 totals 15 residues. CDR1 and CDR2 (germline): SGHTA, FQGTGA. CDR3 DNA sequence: TGTGCCAGCAGCTTAATTGCGGGGGGAGACAATGAGCAGTTCTTC. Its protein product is CASSLIAGGDNEQFF.

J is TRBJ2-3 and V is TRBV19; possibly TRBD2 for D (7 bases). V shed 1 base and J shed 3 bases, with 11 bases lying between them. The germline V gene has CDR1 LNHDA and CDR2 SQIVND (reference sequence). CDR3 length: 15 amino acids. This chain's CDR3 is CASSIGGGSTDTQYF. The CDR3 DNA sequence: TGTGCCAGTAGTATAGGCGGGGGCAGTACAGATACGCAGTATTTT.

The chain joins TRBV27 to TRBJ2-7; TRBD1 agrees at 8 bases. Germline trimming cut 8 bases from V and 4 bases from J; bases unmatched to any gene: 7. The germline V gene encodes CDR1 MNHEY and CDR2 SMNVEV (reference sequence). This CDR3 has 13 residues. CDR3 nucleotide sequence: TGTGCCAGCCGGGGACAGGTGGGGTACGAGCAGTACTTC. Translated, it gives CASRGQVGYEQYF.

The DNA for the CDR3 is TGTGCCAGCAGTCCCCTAACTAGAAACCACGAGCAGTACTTC. Translating it yields CASSPLTRNHEQYF. The gene calls are TRBV6-5 and TRBJ2-7; D is possibly TRBD2 (5 bases). The CDR3 totals 14 residues. With 5 bases removed from V and 5 bases from J, the gap between germline ends came to 16 bases. The germline CDR1 and CDR2 sequences are MNHEY and SVGAGI.

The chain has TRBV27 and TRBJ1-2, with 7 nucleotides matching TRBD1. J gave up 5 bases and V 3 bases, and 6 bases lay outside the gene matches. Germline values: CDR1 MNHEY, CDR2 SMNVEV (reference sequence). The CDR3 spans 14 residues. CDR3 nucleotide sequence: TGTGCCAGCAGTTTGGACGGGACAGAATATGGCTACACCTTC. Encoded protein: CASSLDGTEYGYTF.

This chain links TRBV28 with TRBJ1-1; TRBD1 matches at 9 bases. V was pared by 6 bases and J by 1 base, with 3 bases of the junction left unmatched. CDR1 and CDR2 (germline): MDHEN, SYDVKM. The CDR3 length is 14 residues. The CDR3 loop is CASRTGGWNTEAFF. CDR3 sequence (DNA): TGTGCCAGCAGGACAGGGGGTTGGAACACTGAAGCTTTCTTT.

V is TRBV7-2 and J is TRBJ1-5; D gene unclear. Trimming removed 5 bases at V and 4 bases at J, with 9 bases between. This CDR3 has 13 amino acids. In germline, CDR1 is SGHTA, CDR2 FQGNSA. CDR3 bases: TGTGCCAGCAGCCCAAGCGTAAATCAGCCCCAGCATTTT. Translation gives CASSPSVNQPQHF.

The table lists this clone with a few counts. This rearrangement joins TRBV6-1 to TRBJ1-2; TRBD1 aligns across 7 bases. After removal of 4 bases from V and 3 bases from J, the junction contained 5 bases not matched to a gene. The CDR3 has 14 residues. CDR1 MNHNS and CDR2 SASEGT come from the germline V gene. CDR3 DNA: TGTGCCAGCAGTGCTTTCGACAGGGACTATGGCTACACCTTC. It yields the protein CASSAFDRDYGYTF.